This T cell receptor (beta chain) comes out of a study of control samples from healthy donors and cancer patients. Produced via immunoSEQ multiplex PCR; TCRdb's table is partial and in-frame only. The sample shows approximately 50,000 clones, around 87% of them seen only once. The CDR3 has 15 residues. The germline gives CDR1 SGHKS, CDR2 YYEKEE (reference sequence). Trimming took 3 bases from V and 0 from J, leaving 13 bases between them. This chain uses TRBV5-5 with TRBJ2-7; D might be TRBD2 (6 bases). The source is a woman between 55 and 75 years old with lung cancer. The sequenced sample was PBMCs. The CDR3 is CASSSGLQFSYEQYF. As DNA, the CDR3 is TGTGCCAGCAGCTCGGGACTCCAATTCTCCTACGAGCAGTACTTC.